This is a list of T cell receptor beta chains from one sample in a study of control samples from healthy donors and cancer patients. Assay used: immunoSEQ multiplex PCR; TCRdb lists only in-frame clones, some missing. The sample comprises 45,000 to 55,000 clones, 85% to 95% of which are singletons, and less than 2.5% rests with the top ten. Sequenced material: blood. Receptors originate from a man younger than 45 in good health. Each CDR3 is given with its conserved first and last residue. A D gene is named only where the DNA matches it firmly. A row's size may be missing; if present it is once, few, many or a size class.

j_call: TRBJ2-2
d_call: .
clone_size: .
v_call: TRBV28
cdr3_nt: TGTGCCTCCCGGGCGTTCACCGGGGAGCTGTTTTTT
cdr3_aa: CASRAFTGELFF

j_call: TRBJ2-7
d_call: TRBD1
clone_size: .
v_call: TRBV18
cdr3_nt: TGTGCCAGCTCACGCGGACAGGCCGTCTCCTACGAGCAGTACTTC
cdr3_aa: CASSRGQAVSYEQYF

j_call: TRBJ1-1
d_call: TRBD1
clone_size: .
v_call: TRBV18
cdr3_nt: TGTGCCAGCTCACCACGGACAGGGTTCAACACTGAAGCTTTCTTT
cdr3_aa: CASSPRTGFNTEAFF

j_call: TRBJ2-1
d_call: TRBD2
clone_size: .
v_call: TRBV28
cdr3_nt: TGTGCCAGCAGCCTGATAGCGGGGCACACCTACAATGAGCAGTTCTTC
cdr3_aa: CASSLIAGHTYNEQFF

j_call: TRBJ2-1
d_call: .
clone_size: .
v_call: TRBV6-4
cdr3_nt: TGTGCCAGCAGTGACGAGATATACAATGAGCAGTTCTTC
cdr3_aa: CASSDEIYNEQFF

j_call: TRBJ1-2
d_call: .
clone_size: .
v_call: TRBV7-6
cdr3_nt: TGTGCCAGCAGCTCGGTTGGACAGATGAAACTCCTTTATGGCTACACCTTC
cdr3_aa: CASSSVGQMKLLYGYTF

j_call: TRBJ1-5
d_call: TRBD1
clone_size: .
v_call: TRBV6-2/TRBV6-3
cdr3_nt: TGTGCCAGCAGTCGACAGGGGAGGAGTCAGCCCCAGCATTTT
cdr3_aa: CASSRQGRSQPQHF

j_call: TRBJ2-7
d_call: TRBD1
clone_size: .
v_call: TRBV13
cdr3_nt: TGTGCCAGCAGCTTCGGGACAGGGGTAGGAAACGAGCAGTACTTC
cdr3_aa: CASSFGTGVGNEQYF

j_call: TRBJ2-1
d_call: .
clone_size: .
v_call: TRBV7-6
cdr3_nt: TGTGCCAGCAGTTTAAATAGCGCCGATGAGCAGTTCTTC
cdr3_aa: CASSLNSADEQFF

j_call: TRBJ1-1
d_call: .
clone_size: .
v_call: TRBV5-8
cdr3_nt: TGTGCCAGCAGCTCCTTCCCCATGGGCTCTGAAGCTTTCTTT
cdr3_aa: CASSSFPMGSEAFF

j_call: TRBJ2-7
d_call: .
clone_size: .
v_call: TRBV28
cdr3_nt: TGTGCCAGCAGTTCGGGGGTGGCAGGCGTTAGCTCCTACGAGCAGTACTTC
cdr3_aa: CASSSGVAGVSSYEQYF

j_call: TRBJ1-4
d_call: .
clone_size: .
v_call: TRBV15
cdr3_nt: TGTGCCACCAGCAGGCGCAATGAAAAACTGTTTTTT
cdr3_aa: CATSRRNEKLFF

j_call: TRBJ2-1
d_call: .
clone_size: .
v_call: TRBV11-3
cdr3_nt: TGTGCCAGCAGCTCGTTACAGTACAATGAGCAGTTCTTC
cdr3_aa: CASSSLQYNEQFF

j_call: TRBJ2-7
d_call: TRBD2
clone_size: .
v_call: TRBV27
cdr3_nt: TGTGCCAGCCTTCCTAGGCGGGAGTCCTACGAGCAGTACTTC
cdr3_aa: CASLPRRESYEQYF

j_call: TRBJ1-5
d_call: .
clone_size: .
v_call: TRBV3-1/TRBV3-2
cdr3_nt: TGTGCCAGCAGCCCAAGTGACAGAGGACTAAATCAGCCCCAGCATTTT
cdr3_aa: CASSPSDRGLNQPQHF

j_call: TRBJ2-1
d_call: .
clone_size: .
v_call: TRBV20-1
cdr3_nt: TGCAGTGCTAGTGGGCTCCGCTCCTACAATGAGCAGTTCTTC
cdr3_aa: CSASGLRSYNEQFF

j_call: TRBJ2-3
d_call: .
clone_size: .
v_call: TRBV29-1
cdr3_nt: TGCAGCGTTGAACAAGGGAGCACAGATACGCAGTATTTT
cdr3_aa: CSVEQGSTDTQYF

j_call: TRBJ2-7
d_call: TRBD2
clone_size: .
v_call: TRBV6-5
cdr3_nt: TGTGCCAGCAGTTACGGATCGGGAGGGGCTTACGAGCAGTACTTC
cdr3_aa: CASSYGSGGAYEQYF

j_call: TRBJ2-3
d_call: TRBD2
clone_size: .
v_call: TRBV15
cdr3_nt: TGTGCCACCAGCAGAGGACTAGCGGGAACTGCAGATACGCAGTATTTT
cdr3_aa: CATSRGLAGTADTQYF

j_call: TRBJ2-7
d_call: .
clone_size: .
v_call: TRBV28
cdr3_nt: TGTGCCAGCAGGATTCAGGGTAGGGGCGGGATAATCTACGAGCAGTACTTC
cdr3_aa: CASRIQGRGGIIYEQYF

j_call: TRBJ1-3
d_call: .
clone_size: .
v_call: TRBV20-1
cdr3_nt: TGCAGTGCTAGTGACAGAAGGAGGTCTGGAAACACCATATATTTT
cdr3_aa: CSASDRRRSGNTIYF

j_call: TRBJ2-2
d_call: TRBD1
clone_size: .
v_call: TRBV19
cdr3_nt: TGTGCCAGTAGTATTGGGGGACAGCGCTTCGGGGAGCTGTTTTTT
cdr3_aa: CASSIGGQRFGELFF

j_call: TRBJ1-2
d_call: TRBD1
clone_size: .
v_call: TRBV9
cdr3_nt: TGTGCCAGCAGCGTCGGGACAGGGGGCCGCTATGGCTACACCTTC
cdr3_aa: CASSVGTGGRYGYTF

j_call: TRBJ2-1
d_call: .
clone_size: once
v_call: TRBV3-1/TRBV3-2
cdr3_nt: TGTGCCAGCAGCCAAGCTCGTAGGAGGGAGCCCCTCTACAATGAGCAGTTCTTC
cdr3_aa: CASSQARRREPLYNEQFF

j_call: TRBJ1-1
d_call: .
clone_size: .
v_call: TRBV6-1
cdr3_nt: TGTGCCAGCAGTGAACCGGGTTGGGGGGTGGGTACTGAAGCTTTCTTT
cdr3_aa: CASSEPGWGVGTEAFF

j_call: TRBJ1-2
d_call: .
clone_size: .
v_call: TRBV19
cdr3_nt: TGTGCCAGTAGTATACGGGGGGTGGATGGCTACACCTTC
cdr3_aa: CASSIRGVDGYTF

j_call: TRBJ2-1
d_call: .
clone_size: .
v_call: TRBV6-5
cdr3_nt: TGTGCCAGCAGTCGCCAGGCGGCTGGCAATGAGCAGTTCTTC
cdr3_aa: CASSRQAAGNEQFF

j_call: TRBJ2-3
d_call: TRBD1
clone_size: .
v_call: TRBV24-1
cdr3_nt: TGTGCCACTAGGGGACAGGGCACAGATACGCAGTATTTT
cdr3_aa: CATRGQGTDTQYF

j_call: TRBJ1-1
d_call: TRBD1
clone_size: .
v_call: TRBV27
cdr3_nt: TGTGCCAGCAGTTACCGGACAGGACTGAACACTGAAGCTTTCTTT
cdr3_aa: CASSYRTGLNTEAFF

j_call: TRBJ2-7
d_call: TRBD1
clone_size: .
v_call: TRBV4-1
cdr3_nt: TGCGCCAGCAGCCAAGACGGGACAGGGTCCTACGAGCAGTACTTC
cdr3_aa: CASSQDGTGSYEQYF

j_call: TRBJ2-1
d_call: .
clone_size: .
v_call: TRBV4-1
cdr3_nt: TGCGCCAGCAGCCGGGCCAATGAGCAGTTCTTC
cdr3_aa: CASSRANEQFF

j_call: TRBJ2-1
d_call: .
clone_size: .
v_call: TRBV12-1
cdr3_nt: TGTGCCAGCAGCTTTGCCCCGGGACTAGCCCTAAAGAGCTCCTACAATGAGCAGTTCTTC
cdr3_aa: CASSFAPGLALKSSYNEQFF

j_call: TRBJ2-5
d_call: .
clone_size: .
v_call: TRBV2
cdr3_nt: TGTGCCAGCAGGAAAGGGGAGACCCAGTACTTC
cdr3_aa: CASRKGETQYF

j_call: TRBJ2-5
d_call: .
clone_size: .
v_call: TRBV5-1
cdr3_nt: TGCGCCAGCAGCTGGGGAAGTGGGGGACGGGAGGAGACCCAGTACTTC
cdr3_aa: CASSWGSGGREETQYF

j_call: TRBJ1-1
d_call: .
clone_size: .
v_call: TRBV9
cdr3_nt: TGTGCCAGCAGCGGTAATCGAAGGGGCGCAGCTTTCTTT
cdr3_aa: CASSGNRRGAAFF

j_call: TRBJ2-5
d_call: TRBD2
clone_size: .
v_call: TRBV9
cdr3_nt: TGTGCCAGCAGCTCCCGGACTAGCGGGAGAGGAGAGACCCAGTACTTC
cdr3_aa: CASSSRTSGRGETQYF

j_call: TRBJ2-7
d_call: .
clone_size: .
v_call: TRBV7-2
cdr3_nt: TGTGCCAGCAGCTTAGCCCCCCCAGTCACCTACGAGCAGTACTTC
cdr3_aa: CASSLAPPVTYEQYF

j_call: TRBJ2-1
d_call: .
clone_size: .
v_call: TRBV30
cdr3_nt: TGTGCCTGGAGTGCCCCCACTAGAGTGGGGGATGAGCAGTTCTTC
cdr3_aa: CAWSAPTRVGDEQFF

j_call: TRBJ1-5
d_call: .
clone_size: .
v_call: TRBV28
cdr3_nt: TGTGCCAGCAGTTTGTTCCGGGGGGTGAGCAATCAGCCCCAGCATTTT
cdr3_aa: CASSLFRGVSNQPQHF

j_call: TRBJ2-7
d_call: .
clone_size: .
v_call: TRBV9
cdr3_nt: TGTGCCAGCAATGAGGGGCGGGGATCCTACGAGCAGTACTTC
cdr3_aa: CASNEGRGSYEQYF

j_call: TRBJ2-4
d_call: .
clone_size: .
v_call: TRBV14
cdr3_nt: TGTGCCAGCAGCCTCCAGGGTTTAATTCAGTACTTC
cdr3_aa: CASSLQGLIQYF

j_call: TRBJ2-5
d_call: .
clone_size: .
v_call: TRBV4-1
cdr3_nt: TGCGCCAGCAGCCAAGTCCCTAGCTCAGAGACCCAGTACTTC
cdr3_aa: CASSQVPSSETQYF

j_call: TRBJ1-5
d_call: TRBD1
clone_size: .
v_call: TRBV19
cdr3_nt: TGTGCCAGTAGAATGGGACAGGGAGGGCGGCCCCAGCATTTT
cdr3_aa: CASRMGQGGRPQHF

j_call: TRBJ1-5
d_call: .
clone_size: .
v_call: TRBV2
cdr3_nt: TGTGCCAGCAGTGACGGCAGGGGAGGTCAGCCCCAGCATTTT
cdr3_aa: CASSDGRGGQPQHF

j_call: TRBJ2-3
d_call: TRBD2
clone_size: .
v_call: TRBV2
cdr3_nt: TGTGCCAGCACCCCCGATAGCGGGAGAGGAGATACGCAGTATTTT
cdr3_aa: CASTPDSGRGDTQYF

j_call: TRBJ2-5
d_call: TRBD2
clone_size: .
v_call: TRBV5-4
cdr3_nt: TGTGCCAGCAGCTTAGCTAGCGGGAGTACGGAGACCCAGTACTTC
cdr3_aa: CASSLASGSTETQYF